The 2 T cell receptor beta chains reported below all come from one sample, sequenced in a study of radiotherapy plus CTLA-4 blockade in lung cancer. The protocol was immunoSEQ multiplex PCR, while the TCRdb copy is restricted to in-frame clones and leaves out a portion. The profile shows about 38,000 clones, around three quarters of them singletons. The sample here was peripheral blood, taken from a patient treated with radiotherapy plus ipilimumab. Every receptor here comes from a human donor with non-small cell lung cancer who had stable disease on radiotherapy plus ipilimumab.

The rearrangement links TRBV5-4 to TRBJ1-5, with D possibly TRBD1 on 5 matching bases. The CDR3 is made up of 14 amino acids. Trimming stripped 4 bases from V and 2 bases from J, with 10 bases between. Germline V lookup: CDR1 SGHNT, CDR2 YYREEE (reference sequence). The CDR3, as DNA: TGTGCCAGCAGCCGGGGCCGGGGCAATCAGCCCCAGCATTTT. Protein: CASSRGRGNQPQHF.

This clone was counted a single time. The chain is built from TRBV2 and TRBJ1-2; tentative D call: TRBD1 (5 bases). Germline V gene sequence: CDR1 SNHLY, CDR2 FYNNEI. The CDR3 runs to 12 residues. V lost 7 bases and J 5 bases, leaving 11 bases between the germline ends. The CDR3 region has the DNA TGTGCCAGCACTTTTCAGGGTTATGGCTACACCTTC. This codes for CASTFQGYGYTF.